This TCR beta chain stems from a study of blood T cell repertoires in COVID-19. As for the study in general: In each case, the material was cDNA or gDNA derived from T cells, B-cell-depleted T cells, or PBMCs.

The CDR3 consists of 13 residues. The germline V and J ends were trimmed by 4 bases and 7 bases, with 12 bases remaining between them. The germline V gene encodes CDR1 SGHRS and CDR2 YFSETQ. TCRdb keeps only in-frame clones here, not all; method: immunoSEQ multiplex PCR. The sample gives some 370,000 clones, less than 90% of which show up once; over 4.5% is in the top ten. Enrollees, roughly 18 to 90 years old, lived in fewer than 25 US areas. Cohort 3 recovery required two negative PCRs, clearance, or symptom resolution. The gene calls are TRBV5-1 and TRBJ2-1; the D gene is possibly TRBD1 (5 bases). This receptor was obtained from a woman in her 50s who had recovered from COVID-19. Sequencing was carried out using PBMCs or T cells enriched from blood (not recorded which). The CDR3 sequence is CASSPQGFNEQFF. As DNA, the CDR3 is TGCGCCAGCAGCCCTCAGGGTTTTAATGAGCAGTTCTTC.